The rows below give T cell receptor beta chains drawn from one sample of a study of shared clonotypes between healthy human individuals. Using immunoSEQ multiplex PCR, the repertoire was profiled, and TCRdb retains in-frame clones only, with some absent. The sample holds roughly 2.5 million clones; approximately 90% are singletons and the top ten take roughly 0.14%. The source material was naive CD4+ T cells sorted from blood. These TCRs come from a young man in good health. Both conserved end residues are part of each CDR3. Some rows mark clone size as missing; the rest say once, few, many or name a class of expanded clone.

V	J	length	size	CDR3
TRBV10-3	TRBJ1-6	16	-	CAISESPGRNNSPLHF
TRBV5-1	TRBJ2-1	16	-	CASSPSRAGGSNEQFF
TRBV7-2	TRBJ1-5	17	-	CASSLAQGIYSNQPQHF
TRBV30	TRBJ2-5	16	-	CAWSVRTSGREATQYF
TRBV11-2	TRBJ2-3	15	-	CASSSSGRGTDTQYF
TRBV5-1	TRBJ2-3	16	-	CASRPGTSGITDTQYF
TRBV2	TRBJ1-1	13	-	CASIEQGPSEAFF
TRBV2	TRBJ2-1	16	once	CASSPGTSGGAPGQFF
TRBV5-4	TRBJ1-3	16	-	CASSLAGTVSGNTIYF
TRBV4-3	TRBJ2-5	15	-	CASSQDLQVQETQYF
TRBV5-1	TRBJ2-5	15	once	CASSRDRGRQETQYF
TRBV9	TRBJ2-7	12	-	CASSAGGNEQYF
TRBV4-1	TRBJ1-1	19	-	CASSQDRRTYNVPNTEAFF
TRBV6-1	TRBJ2-7	12	-	CASSQTRLEQYF
TRBV28	TRBJ2-1	15	-	CASSFQRGGYNEQFF
TRBV6-5	TRBJ1-2	14	-	CASSYSRQKYGYTF
TRBV19	TRBJ1-5	14	-	CASKKAGMNQPQHF
TRBV12-5	TRBJ1-1	13	-	CASGPMDLPEAFF
TRBV29-1	TRBJ1-3	14	-	CSVEDPREVNTIYF
TRBV28	TRBJ1-1	14	-	CASATGQMNTEAFF
TRBV9	TRBJ2-2	17	once	CASSVPRTSGNTGELFF
TRBV6-1	TRBJ2-1	14	-	CASSDQGAYNEQFF
TRBV6-5	TRBJ2-7	15	-	CASSRTPGQGWEQYF
TRBV30	TRBJ2-2	14	-	CAWRPEGPAGELFF
TRBV29-1	TRBJ1-5	12	-	CSVGVVNQPQHF
TRBV5-1	TRBJ2-3	13	-	CASSWSRTDTQYF
TRBV7-9	TRBJ2-5	18	-	CASSLEVGFGTGQETQYF
TRBV7-6	TRBJ2-1	14	-	CASSLRTAYNEQFF
TRBV7-2	TRBJ1-3	15	-	CASSGRVVAGNTIYF
TRBV19	TRBJ2-3	15	-	CASKGPGRDTDTQYF
TRBV28	TRBJ2-7	15	-	CASSLLPAGSYEQYF
TRBV6-6	TRBJ2-2	15	-	CASRPPGKAVGELFF
TRBV2	TRBJ2-5	12	-	CATGKGRETQYF
TRBV18	TRBJ2-4	19	-	CASSPRSQQGSLAKNIQYF
TRBV5-1	TRBJ2-2	15	once	CASSLDGGNTGELFF
TRBV7-2	TRBJ2-2	14	-	CASSLGLAYGELFF
TRBV28	TRBJ2-1	14	once	CASISSRSYNEQFF
TRBV19	TRBJ1-4	13	-	CASRRQPNEKLFF
TRBV10-1	TRBJ2-7	14	-	CASSGGGSDREQYF